These T cell receptor beta chains were read from a single sample in a study of human T cells and chemical hapten exposure. MiXCR, run by TCRdb on the RACE reads, gives a single entry per CDR3 protein. This table holds under 75,000 distinct CDR3 sequences, approximately 9% found once. The sample here was whole blood, taken in connection with sensitization to the hapten diphenylcyclopropenone (DPC). All receptors come from a woman aged 45-65 years with alopecia areata. Some clones in this sample may be carry-over from other donors' samples. Each CDR3 is given with its conserved first and last residue. Fields, in order: J gene, clone size, D gene, V gene, CDR3 DNA, CDR3 protein. A D gene is named only where the DNA matches it firmly. Not all rows give a size; the values are once, few, many and, for expanded clones, a class.

TRBJ1-1 | many | . | TRBV7-7 | TGTGCCAGCAGCTTAGGTGCGAACACTGAAGCTTTCTTT | CASSLGANTEAFF
TRBJ2-2 | . | . | TRBV2 | TGTGCCACCAAAGGGTATATGAACACCGGGGAGCTGTTTTTT | CATKGYMNTGELFF
TRBJ1-1 | many | . | TRBV6-2/TRBV6-3 | TGTGCCAGCAGTCGGAACCAGGAGAACACTGAAGCTTTCTTT | CASSRNQENTEAFF
TRBJ2-3 | . | TRBD2 | TRBV7-3 | TGTGCCAGCACCCTAGCGGGGGGTCGTGCAGATACGCAGTATTTT | CASTLAGGRADTQYF
TRBJ1-5 | few | . | TRBV28 | TGTGCCAGCAGTCCTTGGGGGAGGGGGAGCAATCAGCCCCAGCATTTT | CASSPWGRGSNQPQHF
TRBJ2-3 | few | TRBD2 | TRBV20-1 | TGCAGTGCTCCAACTTGGACTAGCGGAAATTATAAGATTGGGCAGTATTTT | CSAPTWTSGNYKIGQYF
TRBJ1-2 | few | TRBD1 | TRBV5-6 | TGTGCCAGCAGCTTGGAATTTCGGACAGGGATTGATGGCTACACCTTC | CASSLEFRTGIDGYTF
TRBJ1-2 | few | . | TRBV30 | TGTGCCTGGAGTGAAGAGGGTGGGGGTTATGGCTACACCTTC | CAWSEEGGGYGYTF
TRBJ1-2 | few | . | TRBV12-3/TRBV12-4 | TGTGCCAGCAGTCCCGGGGATCTCTATGGCTACACCTTC | CASSPGDLYGYTF
TRBJ2-7 | few | TRBD1 | TRBV12-3/TRBV12-4 | TGTGCCAGCAGTGTGCAAGGGGGCCCCTACGAGCAGTACTTC | CASSVQGGPYEQYF
TRBJ2-7 | many | . | TRBV28 | TGTGCCAGCAGTCCGATCCCAAAAAGCCCTTACGAGCAGTACTTC | CASSPIPKSPYEQYF
TRBJ2-7 | few | . | TRBV27 | TGTGCCAGCGGCACGTTCTACGAGCAGTACTTC | CASGTFYEQYF
TRBJ1-5 | . | TRBD1 | TRBV6-1 | TGTGCCAGCAGTGAAGCGCATACAGGGGCTAGCAATCAGCCCCAGCATTTT | CASSEAHTGASNQPQHF